The subject of this entry is one T cell receptor (beta chain). The data belong to a study of CD8 T cells in Susac syndrome. After extraction with the RNeasy kit, roughly 0.5 to 1 ug of the RNA was reverse transcribed using random hexamers. A multiplex approach, immunoSEQ multiplex PCR, amplified TCR beta CDR3 across 54 Vbeta and 13 Jbeta. Each CDR3 protein is one row after TCRdb ran MiXCR on the immunoSEQ multiplex PCR reads. The sample carries 150,000 to 200,000 distinct CDR3 sequences, approximately 94% recorded once. CD8+ and CD4+ T cells taken from blood had their TCR beta sequenced. Controls matched for sex and age were healthy donors. TEMRA cells underwent FACS enrichment and CD8+ and CD4+ T cells underwent negative isolation. Sequenced input: CD4+ T cells from PBMCs. The sequence was collected from a human donor in good health.

CDR3 sequence (DNA): TGTGCCAGCAGTACCGGTGGAGGGCCTTCCTACAATGAGCAGTTCTTC. Translation gives CASSTGGGPSYNEQFF. This chain joins TRBV6-2 or TRBV6-3 and TRBJ2-1; a possible D gene is TRBD2 (6 bases). The CDR3 spans 16 residues. The V gene's germline CDR1 is MNHEY and CDR2 SVGEGT. Trimming took off 5 bases at V and 1 base at J, with 15 bases between the two ends.